The 21 T cell receptor beta chains below all came from one sample that was sequenced in a study of blood T cell repertoires in COVID-19. Sequenced by immunoSEQ multiplex PCR; TCRdb stores in-frame clones only, minus some. The sample contains 50,000 or so clones, roughly 90% of which appear only once. Sequenced sample: peripheral blood. All receptors derive from a woman aged 80 or over with acute or convalescent COVID-19.

J is TRBJ2-7 and V is TRBV3-1 (or the pseudogene TRBV3-2), with TRBD1 identical over 9 bases. This CDR3 comprises 15 residues. Germline CDR1 is LGHDT and CDR2 is YNNKEL (reference sequence). V lost 1 base to trimming and J lost 6 bases; unmatched junction nucleotides: 7. The CDR3, as DNA: TGTGCCAGCAGCCAAGGATCTGGACAGGGGACCGAGCAGTACTTC. Translating it yields CASSQGSGQGTEQYF.

The chain has TRBV7-2 and TRBJ2-7, with TRBD2 matching over 7 bases. In germline, CDR1 is SGHTA, CDR2 FQGNSA. V gave up 5 bases and J gave up 0 bases; unmatched junction bases: 13. This CDR3 region has 17 residues. Here the CDR3 DNA reads TGTGCCAGCAGCCCTACGACTAGCAGCCCATTCTCCTACGAGCAGTACTTC. It codes for CASSPTTSSPFSYEQYF.

The chain combines TRBV5-8 with TRBJ1-3, with D unclear. In germline, CDR1 is SGHTS, CDR2 YDEGEE. Trimming removed 0 bases from V and 7 bases from J, with 11 bases in between. This CDR3 region has 14 residues. The DNA of the CDR3 is TGTGCCAGCAGCTTGGTTCGGGGTCCCAACACCATATATTTT. Its translation is CASSLVRGPNTIYF. The full variable domain, completed using reference TRBV5-8 and TRBJ1-3, is EAGVTQSPTHLIKTRGQQATLRCSPISGHTSVYWYQQALGLGLQFLLWYDEGEERNRGNFPPRFSGRQFPNYSSELNVNALELEDSALYLCASSLVRGPNTIYFGEGSWLTVV.

The chain couples TRBV18 to TRBJ2-5, with TRBD2 matching over 7 bases. The CDR3 covers 15 residues. V lost 5 bases to trimming and J lost 10 bases; unmatched junction nucleotides: 16. Germline CDR1 is KGHSH and CDR2 is LQKENI. CDR3 loop: CASSSQRDAIGDQYF. DNA for the CDR3: TGTGCCAGCTCATCCCAGCGGGACGCCATCGGGGACCAGTACTTC.

The chain employs TRBV7-2 and TRBJ2-7; TRBD2 aligns across 8 bases. The ends lost 1 base at V and 2 bases at J; junction bases unmatched: 4. Germline CDR1 and CDR2: SGHTA and FQGNSA. CDR3 size: 15 residues. The CDR3 DNA sequence: TGTGCCAGCAGCTTAGGCGGAGCGGGAGCCTACGAGCAGTACTTC. It specifies CASSLGGAGAYEQYF.

This clone was seen only once. The chain carries TRBV3-1 (or the pseudogene TRBV3-2) and TRBJ1-5; 7 bases map to TRBD1. The germline V gene has CDR1 LGHDT and CDR2 YNNKEL (reference sequence). The CDR3 spans 17 residues. The junction had 9 bases not matched to a gene; V was cut back by 4 bases and J by 0 bases. The CDR3 DNA is TGTGCCAGCAGCCGGCGCCGGGACAGATATAGCAATCAGCCCCAGCATTTT. Translated, it gives CASSRRRDRYSNQPQHF.

The J gene is TRBJ1-2, the V gene TRBV9; 9 positions match TRBD1. This CDR3 has 14 amino acids. Per the germline V gene, CDR1 is SGDLS and CDR2 is YYNGEE. The V gene end was trimmed by 4 bases and the J gene end by 3 bases; junction bases not matched to a gene: 4. In DNA form, the CDR3 reads TGTGCCAGCAGCCTGGGACAGGGAGACTATGGCTACACCTTC. Amino acid sequence: CASSLGQGDYGYTF.

The DNA for the CDR3 is TGTGCCACCAGTCCAGACGGGAATTCTGGGGCCAACGTCCTGACTTTC. Its protein product is CATSPDGNSGANVLTF. The chain couples TRBV24-1 to TRBJ2-6; TRBD2 might be the D (5 bases). Per the germline V gene, CDR1 is KGHDR and CDR2 is SFDVKD. Trimming shortened V by 6 bases and J by 1 base, and 12 bases separated the two germline ends. CDR3 length: 16 amino acids.

J is TRBJ1-5 and V is TRBV5-1; tentatively, D is TRBD1 (5 bases). V shed 3 bases and J shed 3 bases, with 10 bases lying between them. The CDR3 has 14 amino acids. CDR1 is SGHRS and CDR2 is YFSETQ in the germline V gene. CDR3 loop: CASSSGGDNQPQHF. As DNA, the CDR3 is TGCGCCAGCAGCTCTGGAGGGGACAATCAGCCCCAGCATTTT.

With respect to this clone: An end of the junction does not agree with germline; a read error may underlie this. V gene TRBV27 combines with J gene TRBJ1-6; 10 bases match TRBD1. CDR1 and CDR2 (germline): MNHEY, SMNVEV (reference sequence). The CDR3 sequence is 18 residues long. CDR3 in amino acids: CASRFGTGESSYNSPLHF. CDR3 nucleotide sequence: TGTGCCAGCCGTTTCGGGACAGGGGAGAGCTCCTATAATTCACCCCTCCACTTT.

This rearrangement joins TRBV6-2 or TRBV6-3 to TRBJ2-7; TRBD2 matches 13 bases. The CDR3 is made up of 16 amino acids. Germline CDR1 MNHEY, CDR2 SVGEGT. V dropped 2 bases and J dropped 7; count of bases not matched to a gene: 8. The CDR3 coding sequence is TGTGCCAGCAGTTACCGACTAGCGGGAGGCGCCCGGGAGCAGTACTTC. This gives the protein CASSYRLAGGAREQYF.

The chain recombines TRBV15 with TRBJ2-5; 7 bases align to TRBD1. This CDR3 comprises 13 residues. From germline, CDR1 is LNHNV and CDR2 YYDKDF (reference sequence). V gave up 0 bases and J gave up 5 bases; unmatched junction bases: 0. The CDR3 is CATSRDRGETQYF. CDR3 nucleotide sequence: TGTGCCACCAGCAGAGACAGGGGGGAGACCCAGTACTTC.

CDR3 DNA sequence: TGTGCCAGCAGTCAATGGACAGGGGTCGAGCAGTACTTC. It yields the protein CASSQWTGVEQYF. J is TRBJ2-7 and V is TRBV27; TRBD1 agrees at 9 bases. CDR1 and CDR2 (germline): MNHEY, SMNVEV (reference sequence). This CDR3 is 13 amino acids long. J lost 6 bases, V lost 5 bases, and 5 bases had no gene match.

The rearrangement links TRBV29-1 to TRBJ1-1, with TRBD1 as a possible D gene (5 bases). With 7 bases removed from V and 2 bases from J, the gap between germline ends came to 14 bases. The germline gives CDR1 SQVTM, CDR2 ANQGSEA. This CDR3 contains 13 residues. CDR3 region: CSARTGTNTEAFF. CDR3 DNA: TGCAGCGCCCGAACAGGAACTAACACTGAAGCTTTCTTT.

V is TRBV27 and J is TRBJ2-6, with a possible D match to TRBD1 (6 bases). CDR1 MNHEY and CDR2 SMNVEV come from the germline V gene (reference sequence). The V end was cut by 3 bases, the J end by 2 bases, with 14 bases between. The CDR3 runs to 17 residues. CDR3 coding DNA: TGTGCCAGCAGTTTTGCCTCACAGGGAGCTGGGGCCAACGTCCTGACTTTC. It yields the protein CASSFASQGAGANVLTF.

J is TRBJ2-3 and V is TRBV19; weak D call: TRBD1 (6 bases). V was cut by 5 bases and J by 1 base, with 16 bases left in between. Per the germline V gene, CDR1 is LNHDA and CDR2 is SQIVND (reference sequence). The CDR3 loop spans 16 amino acids. The CDR3 protein is CASSVTNQGRTDTQYF. CDR3 DNA: TGTGCCAGTAGTGTCACAAATCAGGGGCGCACAGATACGCAGTATTTT.

The V and J genes are TRBV2 and TRBJ2-7; D is uncertain. Trimming cost V 8 bases and J 3 bases, with 14 bases left between them. CDR1 and CDR2 (germline): SNHLY, FYNNEI. CDR3 size: 13 residues. The CDR3 reads CASSGSPNYEQYF. CDR3 nucleotides: TGTGCCAGCTCTGGCTCGCCAAACTACGAGCAGTACTTC.

The chain carries TRBV6-6 and TRBJ1-3; weak D call: TRBD1 (6 bases). The CDR3 length is 16 residues. Per germline, CDR1 MNHNY and CDR2 SVGAGI (reference sequence). The V and J ends lost 3 bases and 2 bases respectively, with 14 bases between them. The CDR3: CASSYSGTLTGNTIYF. CDR3 coding DNA: TGTGCCAGCAGTTATTCCGGGACACTCACTGGAAACACCATATATTTT.

The CDR3 nucleotides are TGTGCCAGCAGCGCTAGCCAGGGAGGATACAATGAGCAGTTCTTC. Its translation: CASSASQGGYNEQFF. The chain carries TRBV7-3 and TRBJ2-1; a possible D gene is TRBD2 (6 bases). Trimming removed 5 bases at V and 4 bases at J, with 15 bases between. Germline values: CDR1 SGHTA, CDR2 FQGTGA. The CDR3 loop spans 15 amino acids.

The chain joins TRBV29-1 to TRBJ1-1; 7 bases line up with TRBD1. CDR1 is SQVTM and CDR2 is ANQGSEA in the germline V gene. V gave up 7 bases and J gave up 2 bases; unmatched junction bases: 4. The CDR3 has 12 amino acids. CDR3 sequence: CSAWTGNTEAFF. For the CDR3, the DNA is TGCAGCGCCTGGACAGGAAACACTGAAGCTTTCTTT.

V is TRBV29-1 and J is TRBJ1-1; D unresolved. The V gene lost 5 bases and the J gene lost 0 bases, with 4 bases spanning the gap. CDR3 length: 11 amino acids. Germline lookup yields CDR1 SQVTM and CDR2 ANQGSEA. CDR3 protein: CSVPLNTEAFF. The CDR3 coding sequence is TGCAGCGTTCCCTTGAACACTGAAGCTTTCTTT.